This paragraph covers one T cell receptor beta chain sequence. The antigen remains undetermined. This sample was included in a study of cytomegalovirus exposure and HLA in healthy donors. Study results and caveats: CMV antigen specificity was confirmed in vitro for three CMV-associated chains. Reported results showed that the classifier diagnosed cytomegalovirus status with high specificity and sensitivity.

Generated by immunoSEQ multiplex PCR, the TCRdb table keeps only in-frame clones and is missing some. The table records tens of thousands of clones, 85% to 95% of them present only once. The donors were members of the validation cohort, which comprised 120 subjects and was separate from the first cohort of several hundred subjects. The CDR3 covers 15 residues. The origin of this receptor is a woman aged 18-29 years in good health and CMV-seropositive. The chain links TRBV1 to TRBJ2-5; the table names TRBD2, a call not compared with the DNA. TRBV1 is recorded as a pseudogene. Material: PBMCs. The CDR3: CTSSQQVTRNRTQYF. The CDR3 nucleotides are TGCACCAGCAGCCAACAGGTGACTAGAAATCGGACCCAGTACTTC.